This TCR beta chain was recorded in a study of blood T cell repertoires in COVID-19. The CDR3 is made up of 14 amino acids. Trimming removed 1 base from V and 2 bases from J, with 9 bases in between. Germline assignment: CDR1 SGHTA and CDR2 FQGNSA. The assay was immunoSEQ multiplex PCR, and TCRdb's table has in-frame clones only and misses some. The table lists about 120,000 clones, 85% of them singletons. The sequenced sample was peripheral blood. The chain recombines TRBV7-2 with TRBJ2-7; D may be TRBD2 (5 bases). This receptor was taken from a man aged 80 or over with active or convalescent COVID-19. CDR3 nucleotides: TGTGCCAGCAGCTTAGGGGCGGGCCCCTACGAGCAGTACTTC. This gives the protein CASSLGAGPYEQYF.